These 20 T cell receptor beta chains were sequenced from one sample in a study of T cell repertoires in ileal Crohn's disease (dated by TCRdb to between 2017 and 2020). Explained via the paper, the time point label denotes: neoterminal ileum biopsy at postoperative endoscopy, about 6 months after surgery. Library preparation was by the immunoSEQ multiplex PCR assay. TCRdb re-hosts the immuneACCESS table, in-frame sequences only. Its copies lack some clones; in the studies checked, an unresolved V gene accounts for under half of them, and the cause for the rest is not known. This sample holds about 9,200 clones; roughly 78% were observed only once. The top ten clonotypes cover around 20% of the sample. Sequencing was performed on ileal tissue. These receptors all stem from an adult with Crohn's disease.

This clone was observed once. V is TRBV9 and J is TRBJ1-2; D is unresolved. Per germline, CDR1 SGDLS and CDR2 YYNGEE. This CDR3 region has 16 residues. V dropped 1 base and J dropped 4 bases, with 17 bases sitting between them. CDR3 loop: CASSVWGADFSYGYTF. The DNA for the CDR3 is TGTGCCAGCAGCGTATGGGGAGCAGATTTTTCCTATGGCTACACCTTC.

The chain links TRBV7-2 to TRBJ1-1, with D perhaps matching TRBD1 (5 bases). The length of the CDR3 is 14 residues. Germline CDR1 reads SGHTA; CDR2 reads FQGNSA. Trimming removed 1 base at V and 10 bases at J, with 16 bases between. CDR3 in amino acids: CASSLDPAGYGAFF. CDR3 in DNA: TGTGCCAGCAGCTTAGATCCGGCAGGGTATGGAGCTTTCTTT. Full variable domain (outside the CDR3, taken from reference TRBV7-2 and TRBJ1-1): GAGVSQSPSNKVTEKGKDVELRCDPISGHTALYWYRQSLGQGLEFLIYFQGNSAPDKSGLPSDRFSAERTGGSVSTLTIQRTQQEDSAVYLCASSLDPAGYGAFFGQGTRLTVV.

CDR3 amino acids: CASSQDRQALNEQYF. In DNA, the CDR3 is TGCGCCAGCAGCCAGGACCGACAGGCTCTCAACGAGCAGTACTTC. This sequence joins TRBV4-1 and TRBJ2-7, with D perhaps matching TRBD1 (6 bases). Trimming left V 3 bases short and J 5 bases short, with 17 bases between. The CDR3 runs to 15 residues. The V gene's germline CDR1 is MGHRA and CDR2 YSYEKL.

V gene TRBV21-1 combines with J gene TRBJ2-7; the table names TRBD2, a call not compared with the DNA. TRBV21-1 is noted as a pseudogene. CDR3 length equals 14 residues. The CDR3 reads CASSKKWELYEQYF. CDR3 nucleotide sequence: TGTGCCAGCAGCAAAAAGTGGGAGCTCTACGAGCAGTACTTC.

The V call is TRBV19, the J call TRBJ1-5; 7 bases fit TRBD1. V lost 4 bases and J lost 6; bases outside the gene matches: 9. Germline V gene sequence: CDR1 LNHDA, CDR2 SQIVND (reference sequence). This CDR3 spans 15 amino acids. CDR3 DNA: TGTGCCAGTAGTACCCGTGTAGGGGGCGGTCAGCCCCAGCATTTT. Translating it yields CASSTRVGGGQPQHF.

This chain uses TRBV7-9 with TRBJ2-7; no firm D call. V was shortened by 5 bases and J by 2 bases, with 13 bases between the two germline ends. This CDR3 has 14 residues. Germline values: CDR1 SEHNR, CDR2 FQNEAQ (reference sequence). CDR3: CASSGSLSAYEQYF. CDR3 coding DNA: TGTGCCAGCAGCGGTAGCCTATCGGCCTACGAGCAGTACTTC.

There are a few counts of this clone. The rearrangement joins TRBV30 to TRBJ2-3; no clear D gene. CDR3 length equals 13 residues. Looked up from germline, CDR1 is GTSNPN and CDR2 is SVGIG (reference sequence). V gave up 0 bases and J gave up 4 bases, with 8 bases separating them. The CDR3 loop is CAWSVATADTQYF. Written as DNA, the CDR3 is TGTGCCTGGAGTGTAGCCACTGCAGATACGCAGTATTTT.

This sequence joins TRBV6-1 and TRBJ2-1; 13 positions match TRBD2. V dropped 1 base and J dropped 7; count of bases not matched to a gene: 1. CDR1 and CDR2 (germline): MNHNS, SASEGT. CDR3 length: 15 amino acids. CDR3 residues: CASSEGTSGGNEQFF. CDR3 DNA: TGTGCCAGCAGTGAAGGGACTAGCGGGGGAAATGAGCAGTTCTTC.

The chain's CDR3 is CASSEADTYEQYF. In DNA, the CDR3 is TGTGCCAGCAGTGAAGCCGACACCTACGAGCAGTACTTC. The V gene is TRBV2, the J gene TRBJ2-7; D not resolved. Trimming took off 0 bases at V and 2 bases at J, with 5 bases between the two ends. CDR1 and CDR2 from the germline V gene are SNHLY and FYNNEI. This CDR3 contains 13 residues.

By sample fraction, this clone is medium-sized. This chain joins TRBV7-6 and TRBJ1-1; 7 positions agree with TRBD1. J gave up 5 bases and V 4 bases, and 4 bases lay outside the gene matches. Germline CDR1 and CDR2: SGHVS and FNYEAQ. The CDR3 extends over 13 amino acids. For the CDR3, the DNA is TGTGCCAGCAGCTCGACAGGGATGACTGAAGCTTTCTTT. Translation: CASSSTGMTEAFF.

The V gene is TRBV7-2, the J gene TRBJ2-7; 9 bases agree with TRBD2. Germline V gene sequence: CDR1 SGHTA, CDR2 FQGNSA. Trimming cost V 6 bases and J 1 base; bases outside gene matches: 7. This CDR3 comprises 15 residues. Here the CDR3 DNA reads TGTGCCAGCAGGACGACTAGCGGCAAGTCCTACGAGCAGTACTTC. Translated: CASRTTSGKSYEQYF. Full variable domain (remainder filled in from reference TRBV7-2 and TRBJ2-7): GAGVSQSPSNKVTEKGKDVELRCDPISGHTALYWYRQSLGQGLEFLIYFQGNSAPDKSGLPSDRFSAERTGGSVSTLTIQRTQQEDSAVYLCASRTTSGKSYEQYFGPGTRLTVT.

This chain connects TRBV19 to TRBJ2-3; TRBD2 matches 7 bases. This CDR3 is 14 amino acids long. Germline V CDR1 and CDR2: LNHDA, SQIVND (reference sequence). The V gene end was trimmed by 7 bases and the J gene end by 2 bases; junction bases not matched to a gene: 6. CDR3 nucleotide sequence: TGTGCCAGTAAGGGACTACACATCACAGATACGCAGTATTTT. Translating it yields CASKGLHITDTQYF.

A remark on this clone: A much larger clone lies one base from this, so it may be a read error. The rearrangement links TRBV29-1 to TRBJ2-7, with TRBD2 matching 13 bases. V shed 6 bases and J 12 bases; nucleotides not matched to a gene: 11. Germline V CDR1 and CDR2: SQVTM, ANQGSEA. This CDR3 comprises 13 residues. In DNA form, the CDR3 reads TGCAGCGTGCCGGGACTAGCGGGGTCGGGGGTGTACTTC. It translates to CSVPGLAGSGVYF.

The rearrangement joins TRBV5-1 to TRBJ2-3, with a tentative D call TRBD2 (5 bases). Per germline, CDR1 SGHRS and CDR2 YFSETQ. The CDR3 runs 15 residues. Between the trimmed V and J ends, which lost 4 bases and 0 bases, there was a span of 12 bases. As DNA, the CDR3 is TGCGCCAGCAGCCCGGCGGGCCCTAGCACAGATACGCAGTATTTT. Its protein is CASSPAGPSTDTQYF. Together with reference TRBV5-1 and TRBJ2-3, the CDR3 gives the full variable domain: KAGVTQTPRYLIKTRGQQVTLSCSPISGHRSVSWYQQTPGQGLQFLFEYFSETQRNKGNFPGRFSGRQFSNSRSEMNVSTLELGDSALYLCASSPAGPSTDTQYFGPGTRLTVL.

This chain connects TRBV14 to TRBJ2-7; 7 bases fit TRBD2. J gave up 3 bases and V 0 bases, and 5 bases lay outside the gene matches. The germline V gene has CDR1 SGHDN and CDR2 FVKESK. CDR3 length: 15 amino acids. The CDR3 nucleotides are TGTGCCAGCAGCCAAGAGGCGGGAGTACTCTACGAGCAGTACTTC. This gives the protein CASSQEAGVLYEQYF.

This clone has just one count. CDR3 DNA: TGTGCCAGCAGCCAAGGACTCAATCAGCCCCAGCATTTT. This codes for CASSQGLNQPQHF. The chain is built from TRBV5-8 and TRBJ1-5; no reliable D call. Germline V gene sequence: CDR1 SGHTS, CDR2 YDEGEE. V was trimmed by 4 bases and J by 3 bases, leaving 8 bases between them. The CDR3 consists of 13 residues.

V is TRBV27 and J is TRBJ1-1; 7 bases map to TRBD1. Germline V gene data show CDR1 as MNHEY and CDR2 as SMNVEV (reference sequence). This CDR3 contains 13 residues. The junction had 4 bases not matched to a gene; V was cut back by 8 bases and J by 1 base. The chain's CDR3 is CASWTGPNTEAFF. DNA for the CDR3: TGTGCCAGCTGGACAGGACCGAACACTGAAGCTTTCTTT.

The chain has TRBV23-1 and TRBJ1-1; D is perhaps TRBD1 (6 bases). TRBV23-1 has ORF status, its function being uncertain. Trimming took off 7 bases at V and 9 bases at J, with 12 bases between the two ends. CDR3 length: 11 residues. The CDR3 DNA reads TGCGCCAGCACCCAGGGGTCTAAAGCTTTCTTT. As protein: CASTQGSKAFF.

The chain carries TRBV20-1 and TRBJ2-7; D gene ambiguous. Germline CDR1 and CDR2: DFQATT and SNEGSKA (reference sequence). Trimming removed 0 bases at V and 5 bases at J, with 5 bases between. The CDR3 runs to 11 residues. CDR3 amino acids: CSARDLHEQYF. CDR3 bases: TGCAGTGCTAGAGATCTACACGAGCAGTACTTC.

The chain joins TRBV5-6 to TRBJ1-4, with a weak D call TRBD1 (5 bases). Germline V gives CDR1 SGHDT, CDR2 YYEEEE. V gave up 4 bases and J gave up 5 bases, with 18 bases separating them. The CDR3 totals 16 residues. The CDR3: CASSRKGIQLNEKLFF. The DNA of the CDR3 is TGTGCCAGCAGCCGAAAGGGGATTCAACTAAATGAAAAACTGTTTTTT.